Described below is a single T cell receptor (beta chain) sequence and its context. This clonotype was picked up a small number of times. This clone's antigen is unknown. Per-base qualities were not stored, and no clone one base away is much larger. The sample originates from a study of identical twins (dated by TCRdb to the mid-2010s). In the study overall: To test whether fetal clonotypes persist, the study used deep sequencing on TCR alpha and beta repertoires from monozygotic twins, unrelated adults of various ages, and cord blood. To rule out contamination, replicate twin experiments were performed at different times with different library preparation protocols. What the authors observed across the whole study: A weaker excess of twin sharing was found in beta out-of-frame sequences because the signal-to-noise ratio was lowered by fewer shared sequences. Out-of-frame TCR alpha sequences shared between twins showed an excess of low generation-probability sequences compared with coincidental sharing between unrelated individuals. In monozygotic twins, out-of-frame TCR alpha sharing was systematically underestimated by recombination models, although the models agreed with sharing between unrelated individuals. Fewer insertions were carried by abundant cord blood beta clonotypes, a similar but weaker trend appeared in young adult naive repertoires, and no such trend appeared in memory repertoires. Because the same donors could not be followed over many years, conclusions were based on cross-sectional statistical analysis. Zero-insertion analyses could be partly confounded by invariant T cells such as MAIT and iNKT, although diverse VJ usage argued against such confounding for most clonotypes.

Libraries were constructed by 5' RACE. Sequenced on an Illumina HiSeq 2000. A universal primer binding site was added through template switching, and the final cDNA carried a unique molecular identifier so that TCR cDNA molecules could be counted accurately. Specific primers in the conserved constant-segment region were used to synthesize first-strand cDNA for the TCR alpha and beta chains. To control for contamination, every cDNA library was double barcoded, receiving both a SMART-Mk sample barcode and Illumina barcodes. TruSeq adapter sequences and Illumina sample barcodes were added in two successive PCR steps. Sequencing of the TCR alpha and beta cDNA libraries was done on the Illumina HiSeq platform using custom primers. In the paper's pipeline: Unique molecular identifiers were extracted from raw reads with MiGEC, and CDR3 positions were determined with MiXCR. For each individual, recombination models were inferred using an EM algorithm with the repgenHMM and IGoR tools. Shared clonotype analysis was performed with the tcR package in R, normalizing sharing by the product of cloneset sizes. Out-of-frame nonproductive sequences were analyzed to study raw recombination free of thymic and clonal selection effects. TCRdb took the public reads, trimmed them with fastp at Q25, ran MiXCR for clone calling and kept in-frame beta chains. Identical CDR3 protein sequences are pooled into one entry, listed with their most common genes and DNA. The V and J calls were not made by the authors but by TCRdb's processing. The sample yields some 730,000 distinct CDR3 sequences; approximately 18% were counted once. 10% to 15% of the sample is taken by the ten largest.

All donors were healthy Caucasians. The twin cohort consisted of three pairs of female monozygotic twins, all aged roughly 18 to 30 years. Peripheral blood mononuclear cells were used as the source from which RNA for TCR libraries was isolated. The data also belong to a second study, concerning T cells expressing NK-cell markers. As the second study states: In sorted CD3+CD56+NKG2C+, CD3+CD56+NKG2C- and CD3+CD56-NKG2C+ T-cell subsets from several donors, TCR beta-chain repertoires were profiled. Among the eight sequenced donors, only one was HCMV-seronegative, while the other seven were HCMV-seropositive. To restrict sorting to alphabetaTCR-expressing T cells, an anti-gammadeltaTCR antibody was added in several experiments. For several donors, the dominant CD3+CD56+NKG2C+ clonotypes were among the top 10 CD8+ clonotypes and accounted for about 1.0-7.0% of CD8+ T cells. Those dominant clonotypes were again the most abundant among CD3+CD56-NKG2C+ cells in a handful of donors, at about 28.3-65%. Whether the expanded NKG2C-expressing T cell clones were specific for HCMV antigens remained unclear. The eight sequenced donors were randomly selected healthy volunteers, three men and five women. HCMV-specific IgG was detected in serum with a commercial ELISA kit to determine HCMV serostatus. For over five donors, bulk peripheral blood T-cell repertoires were also sequenced from unsorted PBMC. Reads were demultiplexed and grouped by UMI with MIGEC, and clonotypes were assembled and quantified with MiTCR. To exclude erroneous sequences, any TCR cDNA sequence not supported by at least two reads was discarded. The tcR package was used for downstream repertoire analysis, and clonotypes were matched between fractions using CDR3 nucleotide sequence together with V segment. VDJmatch was used to annotate antigen specificity against VDJdb, with one amino acid substitution in CDR3 allowed.

The sequence was collected from a young woman in good health. The sample was PBMCs.

DNA sequence: TGCGCCAGCAGCTTTGCGGACACGAACACTGAAGCTTTCTTT. It is translated as CASSFADTNTEAFF. The chain employs TRBV5-1 and TRBJ1-1, and perhaps TRBD1 as D gene, on 5 matching bases. At the junction V is shortened by 2 bases and J by 1 base, with 9 bases in between. Inclusive of the bounding cysteine and phenylalanine, the CDR3 is 14 residues long. Of all the DNA, just the CDR3 is kept, 42 bases in frame from base 1. The germline V gene provides CDR1 SGHRS and CDR2 YFSETQ.